These 4 T cell receptor beta chains were all obtained from the same sample, sequenced in a study of shared clonotypes between healthy human individuals. Assay used: immunoSEQ multiplex PCR; TCRdb lists only in-frame clones, some missing. The sample carries fewer than 1.6 million clones, 98% recorded once. Sequenced input: naive CD4+ T cells sorted from blood. Subset in this sample: CD45RA+ positively selected. Receptors were obtained from a man between 25 and 39 years old in good health.

V usage is TRBV5-1 and J usage is TRBJ2-2; D might be TRBD2 (6 bases). Per the germline V gene, CDR1 is SGHRS and CDR2 is YFSETQ. The CDR3 totals 15 residues. Trimming stripped 1 base from V and 4 bases from J, with 11 bases between. The CDR3: CASSLRRGITGELFF. The CDR3 DNA sequence: TGCGCCAGCAGCTTGAGGCGGGGAATCACCGGGGAGCTGTTTTTT.

This sequence joins TRBV6-5 and TRBJ2-2, with D maybe TRBD2 (5 bases). Trimming took 2 bases from V and 0 from J, leaving 7 bases between them. The length of the CDR3 is 15 residues. From germline, CDR1 is MNHEY and CDR2 SVGAGI. The chain's CDR3 is CASSYQLANTGELFF. CDR3 bases: TGTGCCAGCAGTTACCAACTAGCGAACACCGGGGAGCTGTTTTTT.

The chain couples TRBV7-9 to TRBJ1-1; possible D gene TRBD1, 6 bases. Germline V gene data show CDR1 as SEHNR and CDR2 as FQNEAQ (reference sequence). V was shortened by 5 bases and J by 4 bases, with 11 bases between the two germline ends. The CDR3 contains 13 residues. Here the CDR3 reads CASSRQEGTEAFF. In nucleotides, the CDR3 is TGTGCCAGCAGCCGACAGGAGGGCACTGAAGCTTTCTTT.

V usage is TRBV6-1 and J usage is TRBJ2-2; D gene ambiguous. The CDR3 is 12 residues long. Per the germline V gene, CDR1 is MNHNS and CDR2 is SASEGT. Between the trimmed V and J ends, which lost 6 bases and 8 bases, there was a span of 10 bases. The CDR3 reads CASREVGGELFF. In nucleotides, the CDR3 is TGTGCCAGCAGAGAGGTTGGAGGGGAGCTGTTTTTT.